This entry is about one TCR beta chain. The entry originates in a study of blood T cell repertoires in COVID-19. Overall study context: Italy, Spain and the United States were the sources of the convalescent and acute COVID-19 samples. In each case, the material was cDNA or gDNA derived from T cells, B-cell-depleted T cells, or PBMCs.

The CDR3 length is 12 residues. Participants' own reports of clinical history determined their cohort assignment. Here immunoSEQ multiplex PCR was the method, and the copy in TCRdb shows in-frame clones only, minus some. The top ten hold approximately 18% of the sample, which has some 330,000 clones, 92% seen once. The J gene is TRBJ1-2, the V gene TRBV12-3 or TRBV12-4, with D tentatively TRBD1 (6 bases). This TCR was sampled from a woman younger than 45 who had recovered from COVID-19. Sequencing input: PBMCs or T cells enriched from blood (not recorded which). The CDR3 DNA sequence: TGTGGGACAGTTGCTTGGGTGGACGGCTACACCTTC. Translation: CGTVAWVDGYTF.